This entry lists 18 T cell receptor beta chains sequenced from one sample in a study of cytomegalovirus exposure and HLA in healthy donors (dated by TCRdb to 2016 to 2017). Library preparation used the immunoSEQ multiplex PCR assay. For the multiplex PCR, a mixture combining 60 forward primers for TCR Vbeta segments and 13 reverse primers for TCR Jbeta segments was used. TCRdb limited this immuneACCESS table to in-frame rearrangements with V and J called. A share of clones is missing; checked studies link under half to unresolved V genes, and the rest is unexplained. The sample table shows 75,000 to 90,000 clones, and around three quarters are seen once. Around a fifth of the sample comes from the top ten. Sequencing was carried out using PBMCs. The receptors come from a woman in her thirties or forties in good health and CMV-seropositive.

V is TRBV5-4 and J is TRBJ2-3; 11 bases are shared with TRBD2. Germline CDR1 SGHNT, CDR2 YYREEE (reference sequence). CDR3 length: 18 residues. V gave up 1 base and J gave up 0 bases; unmatched junction bases: 7. The CDR3 DNA reads as TGTGCCAGCAGCTTGCCCCAACTAGCGGGGGCTAGCACAGATACGCAGTATTTT. Encoded protein: CASSLPQLAGASTDTQYF.

The rearrangement links TRBV4-1 to TRBJ2-1; TRBD2 agrees at 9 bases. The CDR3 is made up of 19 amino acids. After removal of 0 bases from V and 4 bases from J, the junction contained 13 bases not matched to a gene. In germline, CDR1 is MGHRA, CDR2 YSYEKL. The CDR3 DNA is TGCGCCAGCAGCCAAGAATATGGACTAGCGATCCGTGGGTACAATGAGCAGTTCTTC. Translation gives CASSQEYGLAIRGYNEQFF.

The table lists this clone with a count of one. The rearrangement joins TRBV2 to TRBJ1-2; TRBD1 might be the D (6 bases). Looked up from germline, CDR1 is SNHLY and CDR2 is FYNNEI. The CDR3 consists of 14 residues. Trimming removed 6 bases from V and 4 bases from J, with 15 bases in between. CDR3 protein: CASRPGGGSYGYTF. As DNA, the CDR3 is TGTGCCAGCAGGCCAGGTGGGGGCTCCTATGGCTACACCTTC.

The chain has TRBV27 and TRBJ1-5; no clear D. The CDR3 covers 17 residues. Germline V CDR1 and CDR2: MNHEY, SMNVEV (reference sequence). The germline V and J ends were trimmed by 0 bases and 1 base, with 13 bases remaining between them. CDR3 protein: CASSLSMSGGSNQPQHF. CDR3 sequence (DNA): TGTGCCAGCAGTTTATCCATGTCTGGAGGGAGCAATCAGCCCCAGCATTTT.

This clone is medium-sized. The chain employs TRBV6-1 and TRBJ2-5; 7 positions match TRBD1. Germline lookup yields CDR1 MNHNS and CDR2 SASEGT. The CDR3 has 14 amino acids. Trimming at V came to 4 bases and at J to 3 bases, leaving 5 bases not matched to a gene. This CDR3 is CASSGAGTEETQYF. CDR3 DNA sequence: TGTGCCAGCAGTGGGGCCGGGACAGAAGAGACCCAGTACTTC.

The chain uses TRBV2 and TRBJ1-1; no clear D gene. The CDR3 has 15 residues. V was clipped by 0 bases and J by 8 bases, with 16 bases between them. Germline V gives CDR1 SNHLY, CDR2 FYNNEI. The CDR3 DNA is TGTGCCAGCAGTGAAGCGCAGCGCGGCAGCGTCGAAGCTTTCTTT. Protein: CASSEAQRGSVEAFF.

The chain combines TRBV29-1 with TRBJ2-5; 7 bases agree with TRBD1. The CDR3 is made up of 12 amino acids. J gave up 4 bases and V 4 bases, and 3 bases lay outside the gene matches. CDR1 SQVTM and CDR2 ANQGSEA come from the germline V gene. The CDR3 sequence: CSVVRTGETQYF. CDR3 sequence (DNA): TGCAGCGTTGTGCGGACAGGAGAGACCCAGTACTTC.

J is TRBJ2-1 and V is TRBV25-1; the match to TRBD1 covers 7 bases. Germline trimming cut 0 bases from V and 2 bases from J; bases unmatched to any gene: 1. The CDR3 contains 15 residues. In germline, CDR1 is MGHDK, CDR2 SYGVNS. CDR3 bases: TGTGCCAGCAGTGAATACAGGGGGACCTACAATGAGCAGTTCTTC. This gives the protein CASSEYRGTYNEQFF.

This chain uses TRBV2 with TRBJ2-5, with TRBD2 identical over 12 bases. With 2 bases clipped from V and 2 bases from J, the junction kept 3 bases outside the gene matches. The CDR3 totals 16 residues. Per germline, CDR1 SNHLY and CDR2 FYNNEI. The CDR3 reads CASSERLAGAQETQYF. The CDR3 nucleotides are TGTGCCAGCAGTGAAAGACTAGCGGGGGCACAAGAGACCCAGTACTTC.

The chain has TRBV19 and TRBJ2-5, with 8 nucleotides matching TRBD1. The germline V gene encodes CDR1 LNHDA and CDR2 SQIVND (reference sequence). CDR3 size: 13 residues. Trimming removed 5 bases from V and 2 bases from J; junction bases left unmatched: 1. CDR3 loop: CASSWTGQETQYF. The CDR3 DNA reads as TGTGCCAGTAGTTGGACAGGGCAAGAGACCCAGTACTTC. The complete variable domain, with remaining parts taken from reference TRBV19 and TRBJ2-5, reads DGGITQSPKYLFRKEGQNVTLSCEQNLNHDAMYWYRQDPGQGLRLIYYSQIVNDFQKGDIAEGYSVSREKKESFPLTVTSAQKNPTAFYLCASSWTGQETQYFGPGTRLLVL.

The J gene is TRBJ2-7, the V gene TRBV25-1, with D maybe TRBD1 (6 bases). With 4 bases removed from V and 3 bases from J, the gap between germline ends came to 10 bases. The CDR3 is 13 amino acids. Germline CDR1 MGHDK, CDR2 SYGVNS. CDR3 residues: CASSATGRYEQYF. In nucleotides, the CDR3 is TGTGCCAGCAGTGCGACAGGCCGCTACGAGCAGTACTTC.

The rearrangement uses TRBV30 and TRBJ1-1; 7 nucleotides align to TRBD1. From germline, CDR1 is GTSNPN and CDR2 SVGIG (reference sequence). Trimming at V came to 3 bases and at J to 0 bases, leaving 16 bases not matched to a gene. This CDR3 contains 18 residues. CDR3 amino acids: CAWRPLASTGAMNTEAFF. Here the CDR3 DNA reads TGTGCCTGGAGGCCGCTCGCCTCAACAGGGGCCATGAACACTGAAGCTTTCTTT.

The chain has TRBV29-1 and TRBJ2-3; possible D gene TRBD1, 6 bases. The CDR3 runs to 14 residues. The germline CDR1 and CDR2 sequences are SQVTM and ANQGSEA. Trimming pared 7 bases from V and 1 base from J, leaving 15 bases between. CDR3 coding DNA: TGCAGCGGTGCCCAGGGGTATGGCACAGATACGCAGTATTTT. Residues: CSGAQGYGTDTQYF.

This clone appeared once. The CDR3, as DNA: TGCGCCAGCAGGTTACTAGCGGTTACAGATACGCAGTATTTT. Protein sequence: CASRLLAVTDTQYF. The V and J genes are TRBV5-1 and TRBJ2-3, with TRBD2 matching 8 bases. The CDR3 covers 14 residues. V was pared by 5 bases and J by 3 bases, with 5 bases of the junction left unmatched. Germline CDR1 SGHRS, CDR2 YFSETQ.

The chain uses TRBV30 and TRBJ1-2, with 8 bases aligning to TRBD1. There are 15 residues in the CDR3. V was pared by 2 bases and J by 8 bases, with 13 bases of the junction left unmatched. Germline V gives CDR1 GTSNPN, CDR2 SVGIG (reference sequence). CDR3 bases: TGTGCCTGGAGTCAAACGGACAGGGATCCAAACGGCTACACCTTC. Its protein is CAWSQTDRDPNGYTF.

Comment on this clone: A read error may account for a junction end that differs from germline. This chain uses TRBV7-9 with TRBJ1-1; D not resolved. Germline V gene lookup returns CDR1 SEHNR and CDR2 FQNEAQ (reference sequence). This CDR3 has 14 residues. The CDR3 DNA is TGTTCCAGCAGCCCCGGAGCGGGGAACACTGAAGCTTTCTTT. The encoded protein is CSSSPGAGNTEAFF. Full variable domain (rest looked up from reference TRBV7-9 and TRBJ1-1): DTGVSQNPRHKITKRGQNVTFRCDPISEHNRLYWYRQTLGQGPEFLTYFQNEAQLEKSRLLSDRFSAERPKGSFSTLEIQRTEQGDSAMYLCSSSPGAGNTEAFFGQGTRLTVV.

The table lists this clone with a count of one. This chain uses TRBV6-5 with TRBJ1-3; 7 bases align to TRBD1. This CDR3 region has 15 residues. J lost 3 bases, V lost 0 bases, and 2 bases had no gene match. Per the germline V gene, CDR1 is MNHEY and CDR2 is SVGAGI. This chain's CDR3 is CASSYSRGLGNTIYF. The CDR3 region has the DNA TGTGCCAGCAGTTACTCAAGGGGGCTTGGAAACACCATATATTTT.

The rearrangement links TRBV4-2 to TRBJ2-3; the D gene is possibly TRBD2 (6 bases). Germline loops: CDR1 LGHNA, CDR2 YNFKEQ. Trimming removed 1 base at V and 0 bases at J, with 14 bases between. The CDR3 has 17 residues. In DNA form, the CDR3 reads TGTGCCAGCAGCCAAGCCGGGACTCCGATAAGCACAGATACGCAGTATTTT. Translated: CASSQAGTPISTDTQYF.